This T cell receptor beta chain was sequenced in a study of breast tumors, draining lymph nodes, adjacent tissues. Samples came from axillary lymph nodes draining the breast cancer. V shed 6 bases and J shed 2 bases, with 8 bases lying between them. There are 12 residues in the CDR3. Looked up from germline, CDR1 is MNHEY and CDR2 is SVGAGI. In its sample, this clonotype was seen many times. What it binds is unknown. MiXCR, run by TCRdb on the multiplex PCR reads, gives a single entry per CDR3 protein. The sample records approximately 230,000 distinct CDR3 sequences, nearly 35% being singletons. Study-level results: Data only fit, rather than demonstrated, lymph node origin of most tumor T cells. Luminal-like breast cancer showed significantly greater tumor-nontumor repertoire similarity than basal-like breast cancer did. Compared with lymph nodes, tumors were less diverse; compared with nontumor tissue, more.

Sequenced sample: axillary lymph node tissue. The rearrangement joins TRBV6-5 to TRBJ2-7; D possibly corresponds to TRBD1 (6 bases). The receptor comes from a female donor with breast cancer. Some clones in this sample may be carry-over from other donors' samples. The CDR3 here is CASRQGTYEQYF. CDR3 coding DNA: TGTGCCAGCAGGCAGGGGACCTACGAGCAGTACTTC.